This TCR beta chain comes out of a study of blood T cells in healthy people across ages. This CDR3 is 16 amino acids long. Germline V gene data show CDR1 as LNHNV and CDR2 as YYDKDF (reference sequence). V dropped 2 bases and J dropped 5 bases, with 16 bases sitting between them. Next came a second PCR, run for roughly 7 to 12 cycles, which used a sample-barcoded 5' primer along with a J-beta primer mix. Via MiXCR, TCRdb re-called the 5' RACE reads, giving one row per CDR3 protein. This table holds about 500,000 distinct CDR3 sequences, 20% to 30% found once. The table lists this clonotype with a few counts. This sample was also put to use in a study of T cells of mothers and their children.

This TCR derives from a boy younger than 18 in good health. The chain employs TRBV15 and TRBJ2-4; a weak D match, TRBD2 (6 bases). The sample taken for sequencing was blood. The CDR3 loop is CATSRSVGASENIQYF. CDR3 in DNA: TGTGCCACCAGCAGATCTGTCGGGGCTAGCGAAAACATTCAGTACTTC.